This entry lists 29 T cell receptor beta chains sequenced from one sample in a study of cytomegalovirus exposure and HLA in healthy donors. With 60 Vbeta and 13 Jbeta primers, the PCR was carried out. Sequencing was performed with immunoSEQ multiplex PCR; in TCRdb, only in-frame clones are kept and a portion is missing. The table shows approximately 110,000 clones, with more than 60% occurring only once. Material for sequencing was PBMCs. These receptors were obtained from a woman aged 40 to 55 in good health and CMV-seronegative.

The chain carries TRBV7-9 and TRBJ1-3; 7 bases match TRBD1. This CDR3 contains 13 residues. Germline V gene data show CDR1 as SEHNR and CDR2 as FQNEAQ (reference sequence). The junction had 5 bases not matched to a gene; V was cut back by 10 bases and J by 2 bases. Here the CDR3 reads CATPTGAGNTIYF. The CDR3 coding sequence is TGTGCCACCCCCACAGGGGCTGGAAACACCATATATTTT. The full variable domain, in which reference TRBV7-9 and TRBJ1-3 provide the parts outside the CDR3, is DTGVSQNPRHKITKRGQNVTFRCDPISEHNRLYWYRQTLGQGPEFLTYFQNEAQLEKSRLLSDRFSAERPKGSFSTLEIQRTEQGDSAMYLCATPTGAGNTIYFGEGSWLTVV.

This clone was counted a few times. The chain links TRBV28 to TRBJ2-7, with 7 bases fitting TRBD1. Per germline, CDR1 MDHEN and CDR2 SYDVKM. J gave up 6 bases and V 3 bases, and 11 bases lay outside the gene matches. The CDR3 has 15 residues. CDR3 loop: CASSLPGQMTREQYF. The DNA for the CDR3 is TGTGCCAGCAGTTTGCCGGGACAGATGACTCGCGAGCAGTACTTC. Supplemented by reference TRBV28 and TRBJ2-7, the full variable domain reads DVKVTQSSRYLVKRTGEKVFLECVQDMDHENMFWYRQDPGLGLRLIYFSYDVKMKEKGDIPEGYSVSREKKERFSLILESASTNQTSMYLCASSLPGQMTREQYFGPGTRLTVT.

In its sample, this clone was seen once. This rearrangement joins TRBV28 to TRBJ2-3; D might be TRBD2 (5 bases). The germline CDR1 and CDR2 sequences are MDHEN and SYDVKM. This CDR3 contains 15 residues. V gave up 8 bases and J gave up 4 bases, with 19 bases separating them. For the CDR3, the DNA is TGTGCCAGCTCACAGCGAGGGAGTCGGGCAGATACGCAGTATTTT. It translates to CASSQRGSRADTQYF.

CDR3 amino acids: CASSLAGLALYNEQFF. The CDR3 region has the DNA TGTGCCAGCAGCTTAGCGGGACTAGCGCTTTACAATGAGCAGTTCTTC. The genes are TRBV7-2 and TRBJ2-1; TRBD2 agrees at 10 bases. Germline-derived CDR1 and CDR2 are SGHTA and FQGNSA. V trimming: 0 bases; J trimming: 4 bases; junction bases outside the gene matches: 3. The CDR3 runs to 16 residues.

The V call is TRBV2, the J call TRBJ1-3, with 8 bases aligning to TRBD1. Germline loops: CDR1 SNHLY, CDR2 FYNNEI. CDR3 length: 14 residues. The V and J ends lost 4 bases and 9 bases, in that order; junction bases with no gene match: 8. CDR3 DNA: TGTGCCAGCAGTGTACAAGGACAGGGTTCCACCATATATTTT. Protein sequence: CASSVQGQGSTIYF.

This rearrangement joins TRBV5-1 to TRBJ2-3, with TRBD1 as a possible D gene (7 bases). The CDR3 extends over 14 amino acids. Trimming stripped 4 bases from V and 0 bases from J, with 9 bases between. CDR1 and CDR2 from the germline V gene are SGHRS and YFSETQ. CDR3 DNA: TGCGCCAGCAGCCCAGGGGGGAGCACAGATACGCAGTATTTT. Its protein is CASSPGGSTDTQYF.

This clone occurred a few times. The rearrangement uses TRBV25-1 and TRBJ2-7; D possibly corresponds to TRBD1 (6 bases). The length of the CDR3 is 16 residues. Between the trimmed V and J ends, which lost 5 bases and 0 bases, there was a span of 17 bases. Per germline, CDR1 MGHDK and CDR2 SYGVNS. CDR3 bases: TGTGCCAGCAGTACCCGTCGGACAGCTTTCTCCTACGAGCAGTACTTC. Translated: CASSTRRTAFSYEQYF.

This clone was found a few times. This sequence joins TRBV10-3 and TRBJ2-3; 7 nucleotides align to TRBD1. This CDR3 region has 14 residues. The V and J ends lost 7 bases and 1 base, in that order; junction bases with no gene match: 5. Germline CDR1 reads ENHRY; CDR2 reads SYGVKD. The CDR3 protein is CAIKGAFGTDTQYF. CDR3 coding DNA: TGTGCCATCAAGGGGGCTTTCGGCACAGATACGCAGTATTTT.

The genes are TRBV28 and TRBJ1-2, with 8 bases fitting TRBD1. The CDR3 consists of 14 residues. The ends lost 2 bases at V and 4 bases at J; junction bases unmatched: 3. The V gene's germline CDR1 is MDHEN and CDR2 SYDVKM. CDR3 protein: CASSLGGQAYGYTF. CDR3 DNA: TGTGCCAGCAGTTTAGGGGGACAGGCCTATGGCTACACCTTC.

This chain links TRBV6-5 with TRBJ2-7, with D perhaps TRBD2 (7 bases). From germline, CDR1 is MNHEY and CDR2 SVGAGI. V was clipped by 7 bases and J by 1 base, with 14 bases between them. This CDR3 spans 14 amino acids. CDR3 sequence reads: CASKGGWGSYEQYF. The CDR3 region has the DNA TGTGCCAGCAAGGGGGGGTGGGGGTCCTACGAGCAGTACTTC.

This chain connects TRBV7-8 to TRBJ1-2; D gene ambiguous. Germline CDR1 SGHVS, CDR2 FQNEAQ. V lost 3 bases, J lost 7 bases, and 15 bases lay in between. The CDR3 loop spans 14 amino acids. Here the CDR3 DNA reads TGTGCCAGCAGCTTTCGCGGGCCATCCAGTGGCTACACCTTC. Encoded protein: CASSFRGPSSGYTF.

J is TRBJ2-1 and V is TRBV7-2; tentatively, D is TRBD2 (5 bases). Trimming pared 3 bases from V and 13 bases from J, leaving 16 bases between. Germline V gives CDR1 SGHTA, CDR2 FQGNSA. The CDR3 covers 13 residues. CDR3: CASSFIATKTQFF. CDR3 coding DNA: TGTGCCAGCAGCTTTATAGCGACTAAGACCCAGTTCTTC.

This chain uses TRBV28 with TRBJ2-2; no clear D. CDR3 size: 13 residues. Germline CDR1 is MDHEN and CDR2 is SYDVKM. V gave up 3 bases and J gave up 3 bases, with 5 bases separating them. The CDR3 protein is CASSFTDTGELFF. CDR3 in DNA: TGTGCCAGCAGTTTTACAGACACCGGGGAGCTGTTTTTT.

This clone was detected only a few times. The rearrangement links TRBV18 to TRBJ1-5; TRBD1 is a possible D gene (6 bases). V lost 2 bases and J lost 1, with 21 bases in between. The CDR3 length is 19 residues. Per germline, CDR1 KGHSH and CDR2 LQKENI. This CDR3 reads CASSPISGVLGGSNQPQHF. The CDR3, as DNA: TGTGCCAGCTCACCAATCAGCGGGGTCCTAGGGGGAAGCAATCAGCCCCAGCATTTT.

A remark on this clone: Other nucleotide sequences from this sample produce the same CDR3. CDR3 residues: CASSLGLAGAETQYF. The CDR3 nucleotides read TGCGCCAGCAGCCTGGGACTAGCGGGCGCGGAGACCCAGTACTTC. The V and J genes are TRBV5-1 and TRBJ2-5; 12 bases are a match to TRBD2. The CDR3 extends over 15 amino acids. Trimming took 4 bases from V and 5 from J; bases not matched to a gene: 6. From germline, CDR1 is SGHRS and CDR2 YFSETQ. Looking up the rest from reference TRBV5-1 and TRBJ2-5 gives the full variable domain: KAGVTQTPRYLIKTRGQQVTLSCSPISGHRSVSWYQQTPGQGLQFLFEYFSETQRNKGNFPGRFSGRQFSNSRSEMNVSTLELGDSALYLCASSLGLAGAETQYFGPGTRLLVL.

The table lists this clone with a few counts. V is TRBV29-1 and J is TRBJ2-1; D unresolved. Trimming shortened V by 4 bases and J by 3 bases, and 13 bases separated the two germline ends. The CDR3 spans 14 residues. The germline gives CDR1 SQVTM, CDR2 ANQGSEA. Written as DNA, the CDR3 is TGCAGCGTTGGACGCGCAGAGGTCTACAATGAGCAGTTCTTC. It translates to CSVGRAEVYNEQFF.

The chain is built from TRBV7-9 and TRBJ2-5; D gene uncertain. Trimming took off 8 bases at V and 5 bases at J, with 12 bases between the two ends. CDR1 SEHNR and CDR2 FQNEAQ come from the germline V gene (reference sequence). CDR3 size: 12 residues. Here the CDR3 reads CASSNNLETQYF. The DNA for the CDR3 is TGTGCCAGCTCGAACAATTTGGAGACCCAGTACTTC.

The rearrangement links TRBV19 to TRBJ2-1; 7 nucleotides line up with TRBD1. The V gene end was trimmed by 5 bases and the J gene end by 4 bases; junction bases not matched to a gene: 11. The CDR3 loop spans 16 amino acids. Germline loops: CDR1 LNHDA, CDR2 SQIVND (reference sequence). CDR3 coding DNA: TGTGCCAGTAGTTCCTCCTCCGGGACAGAGTACAATGAGCAGTTCTTC. It encodes CASSSSSGTEYNEQFF. The whole variable domain, filled in from reference TRBV19 and TRBJ2-1, reads DGGITQSPKYLFRKEGQNVTLSCEQNLNHDAMYWYRQDPGQGLRLIYYSQIVNDFQKGDIAEGYSVSREKKESFPLTVTSAQKNPTAFYLCASSSSSGTEYNEQFFGPGTRLTVL.

This clone has only a few counts. The chain is built from TRBV7-3 and TRBJ1-6; perhaps TRBD1 as D (6 bases). The length of the CDR3 is 14 residues. Trimming shortened V by 2 bases and J by 9 bases, and 11 bases separated the two germline ends. The germline V gene encodes CDR1 SGHTA and CDR2 FQGTGA. The CDR3 loop is CASSLSGAGSPLHF. Here the CDR3 DNA reads TGTGCCAGCAGCTTATCAGGGGCCGGTTCACCCCTCCACTTT.

In this sample, this clone turned up once. V gene TRBV2 combines with J gene TRBJ2-5, with 8 positions matching TRBD2. The CDR3 has 13 residues. Germline V lookup: CDR1 SNHLY, CDR2 FYNNEI. V lost 6 bases, J lost 5 bases, and 5 bases stayed unmatched. The CDR3 nucleotides read TGTGCCAGCAGGCGGGGGGCGGAGGAGACCCAGTACTTC. Protein sequence: CASRRGAEETQYF.

J is TRBJ1-1 and V is TRBV19; no reliable D call. With 4 bases removed from V and 3 bases from J, the gap between germline ends came to 9 bases. The germline gives CDR1 LNHDA, CDR2 SQIVND (reference sequence). The CDR3 consists of 13 residues. The CDR3: CASSTAPDTEAFF. As DNA, the CDR3 is TGTGCCAGTAGTACCGCCCCGGACACTGAAGCTTTCTTT.

In regard to this clone: The same CDR3 is also encoded by other DNA sequences in this sample. The J gene is TRBJ2-5, the V gene TRBV7-8; TRBD2 agrees at 12 bases. The germline V gene has CDR1 SGHVS and CDR2 FQNEAQ. J gave up 5 bases and V 4 bases, and 11 bases lay outside the gene matches. The CDR3 loop spans 17 amino acids. The chain's CDR3 is CASSSGLAGHFQETQYF. The CDR3 nucleotides are TGTGCCAGCAGCTCGGGACTAGCGGGCCATTTCCAGGAGACCCAGTACTTC. The whole variable domain, remainder taken from reference TRBV7-8 and TRBJ2-5, is GAGVSQSPRYKVAKRGQDVALRCDPISGHVSLFWYQQALGQGPEFLTYFQNEAQLDKSGLPSDRFFAERPEGSVSTLKIQRTQQEDSAVYLCASSSGLAGHFQETQYFGPGTRLLVL.

In its sample, this clone was seen once. The chain links TRBV15 to TRBJ1-1, with D hard to call. The CDR3 spans 15 residues. Germline assignment: CDR1 LNHNV and CDR2 YYDKDF (reference sequence). The V gene lost 1 base and the J gene lost 1 base, with 10 bases spanning the gap. CDR3 nucleotide sequence: TGTGCCACCAGCAGAGGGTACAGCTCGAACACTGAAGCTTTCTTT. This translates into CATSRGYSSNTEAFF.

The chain joins TRBV5-1 to TRBJ2-3; 8 nucleotides align to TRBD2. J lost 1 base, V lost 0 bases, and 7 bases had no gene match. Germline V lookup: CDR1 SGHRS, CDR2 YFSETQ. The CDR3 is made up of 17 amino acids. CDR3 in DNA: TGCGCCAGCAGCTTGGCCGCGGGGGGCGTTGGCACAGATACGCAGTATTTT. It is translated as CASSLAAGGVGTDTQYF.

V usage is TRBV6-6 and J usage is TRBJ2-5, with 11 bases fitting TRBD2. This CDR3 has 14 amino acids. Germline V gives CDR1 MNHNY, CDR2 SVGAGI (reference sequence). V gave up 7 bases and J gave up 3 bases; unmatched junction bases: 4. CDR3: CASTETSGKETQYF. The DNA for the CDR3 is TGTGCCAGCACCGAGACTAGCGGGAAAGAGACCCAGTACTTC.

The chain is built from TRBV18 and TRBJ1-2, with a possible D match to TRBD1 (6 bases). The germline V and J ends were trimmed by 2 bases and 2 bases, with 18 bases remaining between them. Germline assignment: CDR1 KGHSH and CDR2 LQKENI. There are 17 residues in the CDR3. The DNA of the CDR3 is TGTGCCAGCTCACCAATCAAGAAACAGGGAACGAACTATGGCTACACCTTC. Translation: CASSPIKKQGTNYGYTF.

The chain carries TRBV27 and TRBJ2-3; D may be TRBD2 (6 bases). Germline lookup yields CDR1 MNHEY and CDR2 SMNVEV (reference sequence). The V and J ends lost 1 base and 2 bases respectively, with 19 bases between them. The CDR3 is 18 amino acids. The CDR3 loop reads CASSLFPPEGRYTDTQYF. The CDR3, as DNA: TGTGCCAGCAGTTTATTTCCTCCGGAGGGTCGGTACACAGATACGCAGTATTTT.

On this clone itself: One junction end does not reproduce the germline sequence, and a read error may be involved. The CDR3 nucleotides read TGTGCTAGCAGCCAAGAAAGGGGGAATGAGCAGTTCTTC. Its protein is CASSQERGNEQFF. The chain links TRBV7-7 to TRBJ2-1, with TRBD1 as a possible D gene (6 bases). The CDR3 sequence is 13 residues long. CDR1 SSHAT and CDR2 FNYEAQ come from the germline V gene (reference sequence).

The chain carries TRBV27 and TRBJ2-7; D gene ambiguous. V dropped 3 bases and J dropped 2 bases, with 8 bases sitting between them. Looked up from germline, CDR1 is MNHEY and CDR2 is SMNVEV (reference sequence). This CDR3 contains 13 residues. This chain's CDR3 is CASSLPGPYEQYF. CDR3 nucleotide sequence: TGTGCCAGCAGTTTGCCAGGCCCCTACGAGCAGTACTTC.